This entry lists 21 T cell receptor beta chains sequenced from one sample in a study of CD8+CD57+ T cells in acquired aplastic anemia. Before being chosen for sequencing, patients had shown CD8+CD57+ cell expansion by flow cytometry. The template used for profiling TCR beta VDJ and CDR3 was genomic DNA. Via MiXCR, TCRdb re-called the reads, giving one row per CDR3 protein. The sample consists of 200,000 to 250,000 distinct CDR3 sequences, roughly 45% of them appearing once. The sample was sorted CD4+, CD8+, or CD8+CD57+ T cells (not recorded which) from PBMCs. The receptors derive from a human donor with aplastic anemia.

There are many counts of this clonotype. The genes are TRBV5-1 and TRBJ2-3, with TRBD1 identical over 10 bases. The CDR3 loop spans 15 amino acids. Germline V gene lookup returns CDR1 SGHRS and CDR2 YFSETQ. V trimming: 0 bases; J trimming: 5 bases; junction bases outside the gene matches: 3. In DNA, the CDR3 is TGCGCCAGCAGCTTGGCTGGACAGGGGGTAGATACGCAGTATTTT. Translating it yields CASSLAGQGVDTQYF. Supplemented by reference TRBV5-1 and TRBJ2-3, the full variable domain reads KAGVTQTPRYLIKTRGQQVTLSCSPISGHRSVSWYQQTPGQGLQFLFEYFSETQRNKGNFPGRFSGRQFSNSRSEMNVSTLELGDSALYLCASSLAGQGVDTQYFGPGTRLTVL.

This clonotype was counted at least ten times. CDR3 bases: TGTGCCAGCAGGAGGGGCCAGGGGTACATTCAGTACTTC. Protein: CASRRGQGYIQYF. The rearrangement uses TRBV2 and TRBJ2-4; D perhaps matches TRBD1 (6 bases). This CDR3 is 13 amino acids long. V was clipped by 6 bases and J by 8 bases, with 14 bases between them. The germline CDR1 and CDR2 sequences are SNHLY and FYNNEI.

The rearrangement uses TRBV20-1 and TRBJ1-2; unclear D gene. CDR3 length: 12 amino acids. V dropped 4 bases and J dropped 6 bases, with 12 bases sitting between them. The germline CDR1 and CDR2 sequences are DFQATT and SNEGSKA (reference sequence). DNA of the CDR3: TGCAGTGCTAACCCGGACGGGAATGGCTACACCTTC. Residues: CSANPDGNGYTF.

J is TRBJ2-5 and V is TRBV25-1, with TRBD2 identical over 12 bases. The CDR3 covers 16 residues. CDR1 is MGHDK and CDR2 is SYGVNS in the germline V gene. J gave up 3 bases and V 5 bases, and 7 bases lay outside the gene matches. The CDR3 region has the DNA TGTGCCAGCAGTTACAGACTAGCGGGGGAGAAAGAGACCCAGTACTTC. Protein product: CASSYRLAGEKETQYF.

This clonotype was detected many times. V usage is TRBV5-4 and J usage is TRBJ1-1, with TRBD1 identical over 8 bases. The ends lost 5 bases at V and 7 bases at J; junction bases unmatched: 10. Germline V gene sequence: CDR1 SGHNT, CDR2 YYREEE (reference sequence). This CDR3 is 14 amino acids long. For the CDR3, the DNA is TGTGCCAGCAGTCCCGGGACAGGATTTAGTGAAGCTTTCTTT. This codes for CASSPGTGFSEAFF. The full variable domain, rest sourced from reference TRBV5-4 and TRBJ1-1, is ETGVTQSPTHLIKTRGQQVTLRCSSQSGHNTVSWYQQALGQGPQFIFQYYREEENGRGNFPPRFSGLQFPNYSSELNVNALELDDSALYLCASSPGTGFSEAFFGQGTRLTVV.

This sequence joins TRBV25-1 and TRBJ2-7; 10 bases agree with TRBD1. J lost 4 bases, V lost 8 bases, and 5 bases had no gene match. Germline values: CDR1 MGHDK, CDR2 SYGVNS. This CDR3 is 13 amino acids long. The CDR3 bases are TGTGCCAGCGGGGGACAGGGGAAGTACGAGCAGTACTTC. It translates to CASGGQGKYEQYF.

At least ten counts were recorded for this clonotype. The genes are TRBV5-1 and TRBJ2-3; D uncertain. CDR3 length equals 15 residues. The V and J ends lost 0 bases and 5 bases respectively, with 13 bases between them. The germline gives CDR1 SGHRS, CDR2 YFSETQ. CDR3 DNA: TGCGCCAGCAGCTTGGTGGGGTCAAGCGTAGATACGCAGTATTTT. Translating gives CASSLVGSSVDTQYF. Full variable domain (remainder filled in from reference TRBV5-1 and TRBJ2-3): KAGVTQTPRYLIKTRGQQVTLSCSPISGHRSVSWYQQTPGQGLQFLFEYFSETQRNKGNFPGRFSGRQFSNSRSEMNVSTLELGDSALYLCASSLVGSSVDTQYFGPGTRLTVL.

This clonotype came up many times. This chain connects TRBV7-8 to TRBJ1-3, with no clear D. Trimming shortened V by 1 base and J by 3 bases, and 10 bases separated the two germline ends. CDR1 SGHVS and CDR2 FQNEAQ come from the germline V gene. The CDR3 spans 15 residues. The CDR3 reads CASSLVWSSGNTIYF. CDR3 sequence (DNA): TGTGCCAGCAGCTTAGTCTGGTCGAGTGGAAACACCATATATTTT.

This chain joins TRBV5-1 and TRBJ2-5; D gene uncertain. Germline V lookup: CDR1 SGHRS, CDR2 YFSETQ. The CDR3 consists of 13 residues. Trimming removed 0 bases from V and 3 bases from J, with 6 bases in between. CDR3 bases: TGCGCCAGCAGCTTGGCCCGGAAAGAGACCCAGTACTTC. This sequence encodes CASSLARKETQYF.

This clonotype has a handful of counts. The chain has TRBV6-6 and TRBJ1-4; a possible D gene is TRBD1 (5 bases). The ends were cut back, 2 bases at V and 6 bases at J, with 10 bases in the middle. The CDR3 runs 14 residues. Germline V gene sequence: CDR1 MNHNY, CDR2 SVGAGI (reference sequence). CDR3 loop: CASSYGTVDEKLFF. CDR3 DNA: TGTGCCAGCAGTTACGGGACCGTGGATGAAAAACTGTTTTTT.

This clonotype was counted many times. The chain uses TRBV15 and TRBJ1-2; no firm D call. Germline V gene sequence: CDR1 LNHNV, CDR2 YYDKDF (reference sequence). The germline V and J ends were trimmed by 2 bases and 9 bases, with 13 bases remaining between them. This CDR3 is 13 amino acids long. CDR3 sequence (DNA): TGTGCCACCAGCAGACCCCCCGGGGTGAGCTACACCTTC. It encodes CATSRPPGVSYTF. Filled out from reference TRBV15 and TRBJ1-2, the complete variable domain reads DAMVIQNPRYQVTQFGKPVTLSCSQTLNHNVMYWYQQKSSQAPKLLFHYYDKDFNNEADTPDNFQSRRPNTSFCFLDIRSPGLGDTAMYLCATSRPPGVSYTFGSGTRLTVV.

The chain has TRBV10-3 and TRBJ2-3; TRBD2 matches 7 bases. This CDR3 is built from 14 residues. Germline CDR1 ENHRY, CDR2 SYGVKD. The junction had 12 bases not matched to a gene; V was cut back by 11 bases and J by 4 bases. The CDR3 sequence is CALGTTQAADTQYF. For the CDR3, the DNA is TGTGCCCTAGGGACTACGCAGGCCGCAGATACGCAGTATTTT.

This clonotype was seen ten or more times. The chain recombines TRBV20-1 with TRBJ1-5; unclear D gene. The length of the CDR3 is 12 residues. The V and J ends lost 6 bases and 5 bases respectively, with 11 bases between them. Germline lookup yields CDR1 DFQATT and CDR2 SNEGSKA (reference sequence). In DNA form, the CDR3 reads TGCAGTGCGCGCGGAGGAGATCAGCCCCAGCATTTT. It is translated as CSARGGDQPQHF.

The chain employs TRBV12-3 or TRBV12-4 and TRBJ1-2; D might be TRBD1 (5 bases). V gave up 0 bases and J gave up 14 bases, with 13 bases separating them. This CDR3 comprises 12 residues. DNA of the CDR3: TGTGCCAGCAGTTTAGCCTACCGGGACCCAACCTTC. Amino acids: CASSLAYRDPTF.

In this sample, this clonotype turned up many times. This sequence joins TRBV7-9 and TRBJ2-2; no clear D. The CDR3 covers 15 residues. Germline CDR1 reads SEHNR; CDR2 reads FQNEAQ (reference sequence). The germline V and J ends were trimmed by 5 bases and 7 bases, with 17 bases remaining between them. The CDR3 spells CASSPLVPNLGELFF. CDR3 DNA sequence: TGTGCCAGCAGCCCCCTGGTACCAAATCTCGGGGAGCTGTTTTTT.

The chain carries TRBV5-5 and TRBJ2-7; the D gene could be TRBD1 or TRBD2 (5 bases each). CDR1 is SGHKS, CDR2 YYEKEE, per germline (reference sequence). V lost 7 bases, J lost 3 bases, and 17 bases lay in between. The CDR3 has 14 amino acids. The DNA of the CDR3 is TGTGCCAGCCAAGGGGTATTGGGGGACTACGAGCAGTACTTC. It is translated as CASQGVLGDYEQYF.

The CDR3 nucleotides read TGCAGCGTAGGGGCTAGCTACAATGAGCAGTTCTTC. Its protein product is CSVGASYNEQFF. The chain links TRBV29-1 to TRBJ2-1; TRBD1 might be the D (5 bases). CDR3 size: 12 residues. Germline V gives CDR1 SQVTM, CDR2 ANQGSEA. The V end was cut by 6 bases, the J end by 3 bases, with 9 bases between.

The table lists this clonotype with a few counts. The chain uses TRBV6-4 and TRBJ1-1, with a weak D call TRBD1 (5 bases). Germline loops: CDR1 MRHNA, CDR2 SNTAGT. Trimming cost V 5 bases and J 7 bases, with 14 bases left between them. The CDR3 loop spans 13 amino acids. The CDR3 DNA is TGTGCCAGCAGTTTTTCGGAGGGGATTGAAGCTTTCTTT. It yields the protein CASSFSEGIEAFF.

The chain couples TRBV20-1 to TRBJ1-1; 8 bases agree with TRBD1. V lost 3 bases, J lost 1 base, and 1 base stayed unmatched. Germline V gives CDR1 DFQATT, CDR2 SNEGSKA (reference sequence). This CDR3 has 13 amino acids. The CDR3 loop reads CSASGQGNTEAFF. Here the CDR3 DNA reads TGCAGTGCTAGTGGACAGGGGAACACTGAAGCTTTCTTT.

The chain combines TRBV9 with TRBJ2-1; no clear D. The CDR3 loop spans 12 amino acids. Germline CDR1 reads SGDLS; CDR2 reads YYNGEE. Trimming left V 4 bases short and J 9 bases short, with 11 bases between. CDR3 residues: CASSILNGEQFF. The CDR3, as DNA: TGTGCCAGCAGCATCCTGAATGGTGAGCAGTTCTTC. Supplemented by reference TRBV9 and TRBJ2-1, the full variable domain reads DSGVTQTPKHLITATGQRVTLRCSPRSGDLSVYWYQQSLDQGLQFLIQYYNGEERAKGNILERFSAQQFPDLHSELNLSSLELGDSALYFCASSILNGEQFFGPGTRLTVL.

The table lists this clonotype with many counts. The V and J genes are TRBV11-2 and TRBJ1-4; D is ambiguous. Germline CDR1 is SGHAT and CDR2 is FQNNGV. This CDR3 is built from 13 residues. V was shortened by 3 bases and J by 4 bases, with 6 bases between the two germline ends. This chain's CDR3 is CASSLGLNEKLFF. DNA of the CDR3: TGTGCCAGCAGCTTGGGCCTTAATGAAAAACTGTTTTTT.